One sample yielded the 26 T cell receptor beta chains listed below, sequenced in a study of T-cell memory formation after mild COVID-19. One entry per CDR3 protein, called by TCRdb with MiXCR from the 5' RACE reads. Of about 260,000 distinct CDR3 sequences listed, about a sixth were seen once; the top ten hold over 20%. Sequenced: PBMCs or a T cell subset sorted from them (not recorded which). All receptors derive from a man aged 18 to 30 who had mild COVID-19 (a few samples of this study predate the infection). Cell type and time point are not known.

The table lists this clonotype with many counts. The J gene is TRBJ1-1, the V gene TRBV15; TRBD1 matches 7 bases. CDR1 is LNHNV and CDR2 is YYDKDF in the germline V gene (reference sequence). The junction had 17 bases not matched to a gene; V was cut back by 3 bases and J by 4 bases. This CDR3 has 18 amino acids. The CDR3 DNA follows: TGTGCCACCAGCAGCTTCACCGGGACAGAACAGAGGCGCACTGAAGCTTTCTTT. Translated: CATSSFTGTEQRRTEAFF.

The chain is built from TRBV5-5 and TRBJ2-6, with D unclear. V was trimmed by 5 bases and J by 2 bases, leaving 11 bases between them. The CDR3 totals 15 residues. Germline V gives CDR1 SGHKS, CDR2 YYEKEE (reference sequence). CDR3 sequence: CASSFPLTGANVLTF. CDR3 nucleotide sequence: TGTGCCAGCAGTTTTCCTCTTACTGGGGCCAACGTCCTGACTTTC.

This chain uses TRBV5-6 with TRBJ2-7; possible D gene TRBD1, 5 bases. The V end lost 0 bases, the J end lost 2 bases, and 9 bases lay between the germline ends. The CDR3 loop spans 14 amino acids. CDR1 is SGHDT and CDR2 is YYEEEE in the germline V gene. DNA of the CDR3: TGTGCCAGCAGCTTGGTACCAGGGCCCTACGAGCAGTACTTC. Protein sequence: CASSLVPGPYEQYF.

CDR3 bases: TGTGCCAGCAGTTCCTATCATACGCAGTATTTT. This codes for CASSSYHTQYF. This chain links TRBV27 with TRBJ2-3; D is unclear. The CDR3 runs to 11 residues. Trimming removed 4 bases from V and 7 bases from J, with 6 bases in between. The germline CDR1 and CDR2 sequences are MNHEY and SMNVEV (reference sequence).

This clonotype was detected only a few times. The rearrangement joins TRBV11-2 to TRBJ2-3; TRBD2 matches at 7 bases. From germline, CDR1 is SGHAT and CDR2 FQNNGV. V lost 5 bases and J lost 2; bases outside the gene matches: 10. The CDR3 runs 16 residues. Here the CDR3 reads CASSHGTSALTDTQYF. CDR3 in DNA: TGTGCCAGCAGCCACGGTACTAGCGCCCTCACAGATACGCAGTATTTT.

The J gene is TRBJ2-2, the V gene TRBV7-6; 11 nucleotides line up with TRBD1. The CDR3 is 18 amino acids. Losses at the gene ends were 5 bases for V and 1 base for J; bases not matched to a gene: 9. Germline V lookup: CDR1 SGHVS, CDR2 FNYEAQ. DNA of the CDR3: TGTGCCAGCAGCCCCTGGACAGGGGGCGTAGGGAACACCGGGGAGCTGTTTTTT. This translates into CASSPWTGGVGNTGELFF.

This CDR3 is CATSNSLTGASSYNSPLHF. The CDR3 DNA reads as TGTGCCACCAGTAACTCTCTGACAGGGGCAAGCTCCTATAATTCACCCCTCCACTTT. The chain carries TRBV24-1 and TRBJ1-6, with 8 positions matching TRBD1. CDR3 length: 19 amino acids. Germline V CDR1 and CDR2: KGHDR, SFDVKD. With 6 bases clipped from V and 0 bases from J, the junction kept 12 bases outside the gene matches.

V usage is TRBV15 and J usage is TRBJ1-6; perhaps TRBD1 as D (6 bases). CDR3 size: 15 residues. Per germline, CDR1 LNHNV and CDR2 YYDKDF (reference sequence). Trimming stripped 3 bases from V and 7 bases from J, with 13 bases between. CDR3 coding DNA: TGTGCCACCAGCAGGTCCCGACAGGAAAATTCACCCCTCCACTTT. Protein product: CATSRSRQENSPLHF.

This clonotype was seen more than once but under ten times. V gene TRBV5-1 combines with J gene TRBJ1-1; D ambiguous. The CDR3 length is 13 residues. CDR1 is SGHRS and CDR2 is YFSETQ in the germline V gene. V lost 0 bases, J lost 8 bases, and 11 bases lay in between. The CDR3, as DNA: TGCGCCAGCAGCTTGGAGGAAGGGATCGAAGCTTTCTTT. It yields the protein CASSLEEGIEAFF.

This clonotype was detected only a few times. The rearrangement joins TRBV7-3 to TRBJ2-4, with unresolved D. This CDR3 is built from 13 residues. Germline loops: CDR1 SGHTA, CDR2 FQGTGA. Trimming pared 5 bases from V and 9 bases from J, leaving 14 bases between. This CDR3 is CASSPQASGIQYF. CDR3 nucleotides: TGTGCCAGCAGCCCGCAGGCCTCGGGCATTCAGTACTTC.

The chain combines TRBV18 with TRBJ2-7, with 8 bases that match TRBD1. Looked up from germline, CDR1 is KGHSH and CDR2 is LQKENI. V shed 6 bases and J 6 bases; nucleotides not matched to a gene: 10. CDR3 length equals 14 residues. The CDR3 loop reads CASSSGPGGSEQYV. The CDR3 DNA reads TGTGCCAGCTCCTCTGGGCCAGGGGGCTCCGAGCAGTACGTC.

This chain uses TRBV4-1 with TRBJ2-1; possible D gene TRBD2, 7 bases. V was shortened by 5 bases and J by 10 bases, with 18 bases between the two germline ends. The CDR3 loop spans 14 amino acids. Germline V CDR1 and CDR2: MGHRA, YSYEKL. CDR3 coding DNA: TGCGCCAGCAGCTACGGGGGGCCATCGGGAGAGCAGTTCTTC. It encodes CASSYGGPSGEQFF.

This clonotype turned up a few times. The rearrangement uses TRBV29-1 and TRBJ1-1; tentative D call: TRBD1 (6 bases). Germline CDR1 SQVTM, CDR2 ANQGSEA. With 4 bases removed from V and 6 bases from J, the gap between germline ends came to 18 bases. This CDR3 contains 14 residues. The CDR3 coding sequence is TGCAGCGTTGGGGAGGTGGGGGCTGGCGCTGAAGCTTTCTTT. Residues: CSVGEVGAGAEAFF.

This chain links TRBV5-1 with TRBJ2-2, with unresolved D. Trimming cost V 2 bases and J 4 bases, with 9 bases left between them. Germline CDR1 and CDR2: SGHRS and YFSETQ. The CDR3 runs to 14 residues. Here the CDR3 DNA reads TGCGCCAGCAGCTTTGATTCGAGCACCGGGGAGCTGTTTTTT. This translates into CASSFDSSTGELFF.

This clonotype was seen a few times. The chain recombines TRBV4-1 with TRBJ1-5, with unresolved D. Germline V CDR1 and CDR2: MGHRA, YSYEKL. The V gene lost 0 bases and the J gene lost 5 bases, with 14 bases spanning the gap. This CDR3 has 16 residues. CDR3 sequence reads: CASSQEGGQIHQPQHF. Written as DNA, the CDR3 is TGCGCCAGCAGCCAAGAAGGCGGGCAAATTCATCAGCCCCAGCATTTT.

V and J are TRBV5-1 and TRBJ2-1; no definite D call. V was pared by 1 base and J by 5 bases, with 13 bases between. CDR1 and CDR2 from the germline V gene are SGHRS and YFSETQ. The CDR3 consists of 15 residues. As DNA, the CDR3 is TGCGCCAGCAGCTTGAGGCCGAGCCGGGACAATGAGCAGTTCTTC. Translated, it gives CASSLRPSRDNEQFF.

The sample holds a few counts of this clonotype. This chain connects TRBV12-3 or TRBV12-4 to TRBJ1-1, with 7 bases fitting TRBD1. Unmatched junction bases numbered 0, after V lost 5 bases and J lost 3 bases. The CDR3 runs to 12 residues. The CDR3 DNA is TGTGCCAGCAGTCAGGGGGACACTGAAGCTTTCTTT. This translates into CASSQGDTEAFF.

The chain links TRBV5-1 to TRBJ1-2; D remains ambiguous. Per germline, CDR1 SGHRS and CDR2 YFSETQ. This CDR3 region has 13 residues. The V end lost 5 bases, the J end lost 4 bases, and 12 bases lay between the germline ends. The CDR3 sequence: CASSPDGRYGYTF. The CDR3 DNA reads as TGCGCCAGCAGTCCAGACGGTCGCTATGGCTACACCTTC.

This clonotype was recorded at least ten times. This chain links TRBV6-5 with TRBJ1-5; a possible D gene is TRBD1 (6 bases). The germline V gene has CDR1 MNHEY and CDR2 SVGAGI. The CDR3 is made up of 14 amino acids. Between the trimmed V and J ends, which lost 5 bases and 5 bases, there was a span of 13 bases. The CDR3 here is CASSPQQGYQPQHF. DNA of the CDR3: TGTGCCAGCAGTCCGCAACAGGGCTATCAGCCCCAGCATTTT.

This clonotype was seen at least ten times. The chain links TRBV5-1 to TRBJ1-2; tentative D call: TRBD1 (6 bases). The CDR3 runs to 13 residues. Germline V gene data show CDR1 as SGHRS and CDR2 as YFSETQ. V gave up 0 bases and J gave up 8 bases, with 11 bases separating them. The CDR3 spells CASSLGRGGGYTF. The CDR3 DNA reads TGCGCCAGCAGCTTGGGTCGAGGGGGAGGCTACACCTTC.

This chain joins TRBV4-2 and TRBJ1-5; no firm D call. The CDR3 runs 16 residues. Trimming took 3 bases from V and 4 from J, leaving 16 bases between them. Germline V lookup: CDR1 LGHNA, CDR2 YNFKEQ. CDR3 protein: CASSQGSDGSNQPQHF. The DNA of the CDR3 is TGTGCCAGCAGCCAGGGTAGCGACGGGTCGAATCAGCCCCAGCATTTT.

The CDR3 DNA reads as TGTGCCAGCAGTCCCCGGTCTAGGGGGGCAGATACGCAGTATTTT. Its translation is CASSPRSRGADTQYF. The chain links TRBV12-3 or TRBV12-4 to TRBJ2-3, with D perhaps matching TRBD1 or TRBD2 (6 bases each). This CDR3 has 15 residues. Trimming left V 5 bases short and J 4 bases short, with 16 bases between.

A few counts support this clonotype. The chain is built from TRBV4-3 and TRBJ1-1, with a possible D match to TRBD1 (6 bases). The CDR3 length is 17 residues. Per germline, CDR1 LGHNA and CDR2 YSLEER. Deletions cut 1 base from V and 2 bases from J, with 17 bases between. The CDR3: CASSQGVGGLFNTEAFF. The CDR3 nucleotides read TGCGCCAGCAGCCAAGGCGTAGGGGGGTTGTTCAACACTGAAGCTTTCTTT.

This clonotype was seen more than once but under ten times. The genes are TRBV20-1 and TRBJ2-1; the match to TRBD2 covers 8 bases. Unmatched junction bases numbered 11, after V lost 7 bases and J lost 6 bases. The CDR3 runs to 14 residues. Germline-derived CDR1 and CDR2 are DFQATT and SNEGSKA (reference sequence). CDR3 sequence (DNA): TGCAGTGTGACAGCGGGGGCGCGGGGCAATGAGCAGTTCTTC. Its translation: CSVTAGARGNEQFF.

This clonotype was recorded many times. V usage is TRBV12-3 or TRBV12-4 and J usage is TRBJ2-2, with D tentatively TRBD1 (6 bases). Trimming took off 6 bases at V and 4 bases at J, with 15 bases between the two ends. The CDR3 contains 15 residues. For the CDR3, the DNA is TGTGCCAGCAGGCCTACAGGGTTGGGCACCGGGGAGCTGTTTTTT. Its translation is CASRPTGLGTGELFF.

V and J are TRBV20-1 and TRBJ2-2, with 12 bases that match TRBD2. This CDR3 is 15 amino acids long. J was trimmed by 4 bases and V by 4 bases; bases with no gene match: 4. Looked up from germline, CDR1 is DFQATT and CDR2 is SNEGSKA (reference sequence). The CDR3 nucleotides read TGCAGTGCTACCCCGGGACTAGCGGGCACCGGGGAGCTGTTTTTT. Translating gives CSATPGLAGTGELFF.